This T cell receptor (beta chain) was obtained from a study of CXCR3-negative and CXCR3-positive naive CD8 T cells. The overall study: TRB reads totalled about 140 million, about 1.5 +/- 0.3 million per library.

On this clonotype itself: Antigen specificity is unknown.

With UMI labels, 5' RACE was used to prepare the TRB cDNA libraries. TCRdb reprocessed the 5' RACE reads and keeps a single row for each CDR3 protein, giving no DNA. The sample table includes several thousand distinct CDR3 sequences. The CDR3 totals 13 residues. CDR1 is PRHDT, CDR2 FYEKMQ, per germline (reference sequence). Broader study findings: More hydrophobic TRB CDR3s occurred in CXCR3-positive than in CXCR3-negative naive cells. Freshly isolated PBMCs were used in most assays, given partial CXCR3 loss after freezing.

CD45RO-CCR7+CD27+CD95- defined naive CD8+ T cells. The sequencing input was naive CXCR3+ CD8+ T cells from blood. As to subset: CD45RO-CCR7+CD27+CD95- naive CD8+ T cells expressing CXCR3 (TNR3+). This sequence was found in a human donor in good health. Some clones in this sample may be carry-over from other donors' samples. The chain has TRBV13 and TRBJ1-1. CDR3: CASSLGRRAEAFF.